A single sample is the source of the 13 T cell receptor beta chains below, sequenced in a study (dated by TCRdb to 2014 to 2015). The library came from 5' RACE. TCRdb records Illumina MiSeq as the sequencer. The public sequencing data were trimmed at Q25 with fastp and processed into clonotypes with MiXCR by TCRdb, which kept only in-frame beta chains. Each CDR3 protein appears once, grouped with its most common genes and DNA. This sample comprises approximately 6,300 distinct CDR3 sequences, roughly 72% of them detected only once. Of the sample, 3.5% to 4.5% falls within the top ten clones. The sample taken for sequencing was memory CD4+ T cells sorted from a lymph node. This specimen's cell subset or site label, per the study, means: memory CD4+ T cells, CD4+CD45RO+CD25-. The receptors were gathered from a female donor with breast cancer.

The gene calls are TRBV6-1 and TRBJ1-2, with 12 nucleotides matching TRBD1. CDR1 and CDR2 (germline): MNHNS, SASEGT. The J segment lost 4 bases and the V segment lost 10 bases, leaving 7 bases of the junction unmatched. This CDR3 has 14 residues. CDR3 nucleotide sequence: TGTGCCATCCGGGACAGGGGGCAGCGCTATGGCTACACCTTC. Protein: CAIRDRGQRYGYTF.

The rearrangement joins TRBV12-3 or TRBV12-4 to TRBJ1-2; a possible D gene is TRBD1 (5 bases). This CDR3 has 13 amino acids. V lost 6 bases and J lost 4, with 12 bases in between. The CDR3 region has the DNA TGTGCCAGCAGATATTCAGGGTTCTATGGCTACACCTTC. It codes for CASRYSGFYGYTF.

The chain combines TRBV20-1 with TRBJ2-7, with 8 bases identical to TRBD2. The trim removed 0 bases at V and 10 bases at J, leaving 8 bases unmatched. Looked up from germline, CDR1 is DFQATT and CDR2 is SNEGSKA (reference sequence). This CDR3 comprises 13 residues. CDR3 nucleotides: TGCAGTGCTAGAGAGGGACTAGGGGGGTACCAGTACTTC. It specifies CSAREGLGGYQYF.

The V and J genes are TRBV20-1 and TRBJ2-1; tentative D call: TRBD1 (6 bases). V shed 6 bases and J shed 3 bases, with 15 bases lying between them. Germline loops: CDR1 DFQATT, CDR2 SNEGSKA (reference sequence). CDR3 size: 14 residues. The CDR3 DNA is TGCAGTGCCCATGGGGGACAAATCTACAATGAGCAGTTCTTC. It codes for CSAHGGQIYNEQFF.

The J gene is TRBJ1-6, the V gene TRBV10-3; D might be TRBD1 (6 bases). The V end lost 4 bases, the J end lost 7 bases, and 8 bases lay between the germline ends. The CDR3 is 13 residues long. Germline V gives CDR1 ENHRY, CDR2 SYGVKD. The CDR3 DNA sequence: TGTGCCATCAGTGGGGGGCCCAATTCACCCCTCCACTTT. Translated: CAISGGPNSPLHF.

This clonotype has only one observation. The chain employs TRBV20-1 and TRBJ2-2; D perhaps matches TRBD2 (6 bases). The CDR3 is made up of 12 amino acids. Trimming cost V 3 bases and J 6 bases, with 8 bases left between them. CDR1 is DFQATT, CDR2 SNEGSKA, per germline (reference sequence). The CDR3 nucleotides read TGCAGTGCTAGCGGGGGTGCCGGGGAGCTGTTTTTT. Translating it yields CSASGGAGELFF.

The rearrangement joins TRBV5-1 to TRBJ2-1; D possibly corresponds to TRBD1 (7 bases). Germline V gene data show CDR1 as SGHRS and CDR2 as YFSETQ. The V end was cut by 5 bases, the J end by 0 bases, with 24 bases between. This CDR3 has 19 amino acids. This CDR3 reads CASRGEGAGGASSYNEQFF. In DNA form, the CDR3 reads TGCGCCAGCAGGGGTGAGGGGGCTGGCGGGGCTAGCTCCTACAATGAGCAGTTCTTC.

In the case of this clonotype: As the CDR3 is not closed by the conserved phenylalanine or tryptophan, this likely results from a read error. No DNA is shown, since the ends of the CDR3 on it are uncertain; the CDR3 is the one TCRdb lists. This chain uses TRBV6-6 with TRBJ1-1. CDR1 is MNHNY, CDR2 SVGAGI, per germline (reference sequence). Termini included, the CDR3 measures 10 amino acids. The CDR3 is CASIGGLGIS.

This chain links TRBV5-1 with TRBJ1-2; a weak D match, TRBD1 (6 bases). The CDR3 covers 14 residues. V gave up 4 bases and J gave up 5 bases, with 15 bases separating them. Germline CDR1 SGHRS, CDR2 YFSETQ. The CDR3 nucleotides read TGCGCCAGCAGCCAGACCGCTACAGGGTATGGCTACACCTTC. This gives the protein CASSQTATGYGYTF. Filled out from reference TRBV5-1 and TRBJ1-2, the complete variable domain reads KAGVTQTPRYLIKTRGQQVTLSCSPISGHRSVSWYQQTPGQGLQFLFEYFSETQRNKGNFPGRFSGRQFSNSRSEMNVSTLELGDSALYLCASSQTATGYGYTFGSGTRLTVV.

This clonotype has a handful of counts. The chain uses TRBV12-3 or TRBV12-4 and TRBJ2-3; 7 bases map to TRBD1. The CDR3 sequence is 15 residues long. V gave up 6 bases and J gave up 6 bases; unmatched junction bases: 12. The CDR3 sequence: CASSPVGTASDTQYF. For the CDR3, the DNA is TGTGCCAGCAGCCCTGTGGGGACAGCGAGCGATACGCAGTATTTT.

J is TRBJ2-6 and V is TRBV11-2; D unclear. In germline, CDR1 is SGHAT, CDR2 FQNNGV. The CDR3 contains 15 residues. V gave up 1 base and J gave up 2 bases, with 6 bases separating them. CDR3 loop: CASSLVGAGANVLTF. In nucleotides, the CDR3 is TGTGCCAGCAGCTTAGTAGGCGCTGGGGCCAACGTCCTGACTTTC.

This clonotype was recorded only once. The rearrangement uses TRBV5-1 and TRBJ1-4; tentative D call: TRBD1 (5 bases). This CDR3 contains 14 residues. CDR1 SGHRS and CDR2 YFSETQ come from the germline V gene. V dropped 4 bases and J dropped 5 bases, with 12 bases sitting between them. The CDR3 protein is CASSGPGLNEKLFF. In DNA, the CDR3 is TGCGCCAGCAGCGGTCCGGGACTCAATGAAAAACTGTTTTTT.

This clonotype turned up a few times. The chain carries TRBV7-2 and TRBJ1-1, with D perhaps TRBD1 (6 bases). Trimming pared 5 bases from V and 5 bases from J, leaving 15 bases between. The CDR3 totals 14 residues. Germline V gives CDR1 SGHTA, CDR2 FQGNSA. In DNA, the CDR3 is TGTGCCAGCAGCCGCGACAGGACACTTACTGAAGCTTTCTTT. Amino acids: CASSRDRTLTEAFF.